One sample yielded the 9 T cell receptor beta chains listed below, sequenced in a study of T cells after posttransplantation cyclophosphamide. The repertoire was sequenced with immunoSEQ multiplex PCR; TCRdb's copy has only in-frame clones and lacks some. The data show approximately 30,000 clones, none appearing only once, with 6% to 8.5% held by the ten largest. Specimen: PBMCs. Receptors originate from a woman aged 50 to 65 in good health and a related stem cell transplant donor.

This clone was counted a few times. The chain couples TRBV27 to TRBJ2-2; 8 bases are shared with TRBD1. The CDR3 loop spans 15 amino acids. Losses at the gene ends were 6 bases for V and 5 bases for J; bases not matched to a gene: 8. Germline CDR1 reads MNHEY; CDR2 reads SMNVEV (reference sequence). The DNA for the CDR3 is TGTGCCAGCAGCCCCGGACAGGGTGGGACCGGGGAGCTGTTTTTT. It specifies CASSPGQGGTGELFF.

This clone was seen ten or more times. The chain employs TRBV5-6 and TRBJ2-1; TRBD1 or TRBD2 may be the D gene (6 bases each). This CDR3 is 16 amino acids long. The germline V and J ends were trimmed by 3 bases and 5 bases, with 18 bases remaining between them. Per the germline V gene, CDR1 is SGHDT and CDR2 is YYEEEE. CDR3 coding DNA: TGTGCCAGCAGCTCCTTAGGGGGATGGGAGGACAATGAGCAGTTCTTC. This sequence encodes CASSSLGGWEDNEQFF.

This clone was seen at least ten times. The chain employs TRBV7-8 and TRBJ1-1; TRBD1 matches at 7 bases. CDR1 SGHVS and CDR2 FQNEAQ come from the germline V gene. The CDR3 length is 15 residues. J gave up 4 bases and V 0 bases, and 5 bases lay outside the gene matches. CDR3 sequence reads: CASSLARGRGTEAFF. In nucleotides, the CDR3 is TGTGCCAGCAGCTTAGCTAGGGGGCGAGGCACTGAAGCTTTCTTT.

This clone appeared many times. The rearrangement joins TRBV14 to TRBJ1-4; the D gene is possibly TRBD1 (5 bases). CDR3 size: 15 residues. V lost 5 bases, J lost 2 bases, and 12 bases lay in between. From germline, CDR1 is SGHDN and CDR2 FVKESK. CDR3 coding DNA: TGTGCCAGCAGCTACAGGTTCACGACTAATGAAAAACTGTTTTTT. Translated: CASSYRFTTNEKLFF. Variable domain in full (rest from reference TRBV14 and TRBJ1-4): EAGVTQFPSHSVIEKGQTVTLRCDPISGHDNLYWYRRVMGKEIKFLLHFVKESKQDESGMPNNRFLAERTGGTYSTLKVQPAELEDSGVYFCASSYRFTTNEKLFFGSGTQLSVL.

The chain recombines TRBV7-8 with TRBJ2-5; tentative D call: TRBD2 (6 bases). V shed 8 bases and J shed 1 base, with 11 bases lying between them. From germline, CDR1 is SGHVS and CDR2 FQNEAQ. This CDR3 region has 13 residues. Here the CDR3 DNA reads TGTGCCAGCTTCGGGACTTTCCAAGAGACCCAGTACTTC. As protein: CASFGTFQETQYF.

This clone was seen repeatedly, ten times or more. V gene TRBV5-4 combines with J gene TRBJ2-4; TRBD1 might be the D (7 bases). V lost 0 bases and J lost 7, with 20 bases in between. In germline, CDR1 is SGHNT, CDR2 YYREEE (reference sequence). The CDR3 extends over 17 amino acids. CDR3 DNA: TGTGCCAGCAGCTTGGTCAGGGGGAGGAGGAGCGGGAACATTCAGTACTTC. Protein: CASSLVRGRRSGNIQYF.

This clone appeared many times. The rearrangement joins TRBV6-6 to TRBJ1-5; tentative D call: TRBD1 (5 bases). V was clipped by 0 bases and J by 6 bases, with 15 bases between them. The germline V gene encodes CDR1 MNHNY and CDR2 SVGAGI (reference sequence). This CDR3 spans 16 amino acids. The DNA for the CDR3 is TGTGCCAGCAGTTACTCGGGGGACTTGGAGCGTCAGCCCCAGCATTTT. Protein product: CASSYSGDLERQPQHF.

The chain has TRBV18 and TRBJ2-7; 9 bases match TRBD1. V was pared by 1 base and J by 2 bases, with 6 bases of the junction left unmatched. Per the germline V gene, CDR1 is KGHSH and CDR2 is LQKENI. The CDR3 covers 16 residues. CDR3 sequence (DNA): TGTGCCAGCTCACCACAGGGACAGGGAATAGCCTACGAGCAGTACTTC. Its protein is CASSPQGQGIAYEQYF.

This clone was counted at least ten times. This chain links TRBV12-3 or TRBV12-4 with TRBJ2-2, with 7 bases aligning to TRBD1. V shed 2 bases, J shed 4 bases, and the junction held 1 base outside the gene matches. The CDR3 has 14 amino acids. The CDR3 DNA reads TGTGCCAGCAGTTTAAGACAGGGCACCGGGGAGCTGTTTTTT. This codes for CASSLRQGTGELFF.